This is a list of T cell receptor beta chains from one sample in a study of T-cell reconstitution after alpha-beta-depleted transplantation in children. TCRdb re-called the PCR reads through MiXCR, storing one row per CDR3 protein. The table records 97,000 or so distinct CDR3 sequences, under 9% of them present only once. Sequencing used PBMCs, obtained before TCRalphabeta/CD19-depleted stem cell transplant. These receptors all stem from a boy younger than 10 with acute lymphoblastic leukemia, due to receive a stem cell transplant. Each CDR3 is given with its conserved first and last residue. A D gene is named only where the DNA matches it firmly. Part of the rows lack a size; the others show once, few, many or a class for expanded clones.

>TRBV12-3/TRBV12-4|few|TRBJ1-3|NA
CASSPDTAYSGNTIYF
TGTGCCAGCAGTCCGGACACTGCCTACTCTGGAAACACCATATATTTT
>TRBV3-1|NA|TRBJ1-1|NA
CASSQGALWTEAFF
TGTGCCAGCAGCCAGGGGGCCCTATGGACTGAAGCTTTCTTT
>TRBV5-6|many|TRBJ2-7|TRBD2
CASRKGLATSYEQYF
TGTGCCAGCAGGAAGGGACTAGCGACCTCCTACGAGCAGTACTTC
>TRBV9|NA|TRBJ2-1|TRBD2
CASSVGVSSGGANEQFF
TGTGCCAGCAGCGTAGGAGTGTCTAGCGGGGGGGCCAATGAGCAGTTCTTC
>TRBV20-1|few|TRBJ2-1|NA
CSARSPWDEQFF
TGCAGTGCTAGGTCTCCCTGGGATGAGCAGTTCTTC
>TRBV29-1|many|TRBJ1-1|NA
CSVYKAGSEAFF
TGCAGCGTTTATAAGGCAGGGTCTGAAGCTTTCTTT
>TRBV12-3/TRBV12-4|many|TRBJ2-6|TRBD2
CASSRGLAYSGANVLTF
TGTGCCAGCAGTCGGGGACTAGCCTACTCTGGGGCCAACGTCCTGACTTTC
>TRBV7-9|few|TRBJ1-6|TRBD1
CASSLIPTGASSPLHF
TGTGCCAGCAGCCTCATCCCGACAGGGGCCTCTTCACCCCTCCACTTT
>TRBV7-3|many|TRBJ2-7|NA
CASSPGTLSSYEQYF
TGTGCCAGCAGCCCCGGGACCTTGAGCTCCTACGAGCAGTACTTC
>TRBV5-6|NA|TRBJ1-6|NA
CASSLEGRGTYSPLHF
TGTGCCAGCAGCTTGGAGGGGCGAGGGACTTATTCACCCCTCCACTTT
>TRBV6-2/TRBV6-3|NA|TRBJ2-2|NA
CASSRYRGLLNTGELFF
TGTGCCAGCAGTCGGTACAGGGGACTTTTAAACACCGGGGAGCTGTTTTTT
>TRBV3-1|many|TRBJ1-1|NA
CASSQPLPNTEAFF
TGTGCCAGCAGCCAACCATTACCGAACACTGAAGCTTTCTTT
>TRBV14|many|TRBJ2-1|NA
CASSRPLSDEQFF
TGTGCCAGCAGCCGGCCCCTAAGCGATGAGCAGTTCTTC
>TRBV7-2|NA|TRBJ1-2|NA
CASSFRTGLNYGYTF
TGTGCCAGCAGCTTCAGGACGGGTCTTAACTATGGCTACACCTTC
>TRBV4-2|NA|TRBJ2-3|TRBD2
CASSPPGLAGGRGTDTQYF
TGTGCCAGCAGCCCCCCGGGACTAGCGGGGGGGCGGGGCACAGATACGCAGTATTTT
>TRBV10-2|many|TRBJ1-1|TRBD1
CASRTTGALNTEAFF
TGCGCCAGCAGAACGACAGGGGCTCTGAACACTGAAGCTTTCTTT
>TRBV6-2/TRBV6-3|many|TRBJ2-7|NA
CASSLGPSYEQYF
TGTGCCAGCAGCTTAGGACCCTCCTACGAGCAGTACTTC
>TRBV20-1|NA|TRBJ1-2|TRBD1
CSAYRGFNYGYTF
TGCAGTGCTTACAGGGGGTTTAACTATGGCTACACCTTC
>TRBV10-3|many|TRBJ2-3|TRBD2
CAILAGEADTQYF
TGTGCCATACTAGCGGGGGAGGCAGATACGCAGTATTTT
>TRBV6-6|few|TRBJ1-2|NA
CATGSGQGGKCTF
TGTGCCACGGGATCTGGACAAGGGGGAAAGTGCACCTTC
>TRBV7-8|few|TRBJ2-3|TRBD1
CASSPGDRGLEDTQYF
TGTGCCAGCAGCCCTGGGGACAGGGGGCTCGAAGATACGCAGTATTTT
>TRBV13|NA|TRBJ2-7|TRBD2
CASSLGKRGGLGSYEQYF
TGTGCCAGCAGCTTAGGAAAGCGGGGGGGCCTCGGGTCCTACGAGCAGTACTTC
>TRBV19|NA|TRBJ2-1|NA
CASSIRDLYNEQFF
TGTGCCAGTAGTATAAGGGACCTCTACAATGAGCAGTTCTTC
>TRBV5-6|many|TRBJ2-3|NA
CASSSQEYTDTQYF
TGTGCCAGCAGCTCACAGGAATACACAGATACGCAGTATTTT
>TRBV9|many|TRBJ1-5|TRBD1
CASSAHGQAGQPQHF
TGTGCCAGCAGCGCCCACGGACAGGCTGGTCAGCCCCAGCATTTT